A selection of T cell receptor beta chains follows, all from one sample in a study of blood T cell repertoires in COVID-19. Sequenced by immunoSEQ multiplex PCR; TCRdb stores in-frame clones only, minus some. The table shows fewer than 450,000 clones, with around nine tenths occurring only once. The sample consisted of peripheral blood. These receptors were collected from a woman aged 18-35 years who had recovered from COVID-19. The conserved cysteine and the conserved F or W are not part of the CDR3 here.

j_call,v_call,cdr3_aa
TRBJ2-3,TRBV10-1,ASSDPSGPGADTQY
TRBJ2-1,TRBV6-4,ASSDWGGRDNEQF
TRBJ1-2,TRBV6-5,ASSRGATNNYGYT
TRBJ2-5,TRBV7-2,ASSLEREGPPDETQY
TRBJ2-1,TRBV7-2,ASSPGRGVSYNEQF
TRBJ2-2,TRBV7-2,ASSLHGSGRTGELF
TRBJ2-3,TRBV18,ASSPVSGNPQDTQY
TRBJ2-1,TRBV6-2/TRBV6-3,ASSFQTLSGLAGRYEQF
TRBJ2-1,TRBV25-1,ASSGYNEQF
TRBJ1-1,TRBV9,ASSVAGGGTEAF
TRBJ1-5,TRBV20-1,SASVPGQGAEPQH
TRBJ1-1,TRBV30,AWSVFQRNTEAF
TRBJ2-2,TRBV18,ASSPVRGATGELF
TRBJ2-3,TRBV4-3,ASSQDPAGTQY
TRBJ1-1,TRBV28,ASSRSGNTEAF
TRBJ2-3,TRBV19,ASDTSGRDTDTQY
TRBJ1-2,TRBV12-3/TRBV12-4,ASTREQGVGYT
TRBJ2-1,TRBV5-1,ASSAVGAGSSYNEQF
TRBJ1-2,TRBV6-4,ASSDSGGAGRYT
TRBJ2-2,TRBV10-2,ASSWGTGAGELF
TRBJ1-1,TRBV9,ASSVGQANTEAF
TRBJ1-2,TRBV5-4,ASSIRQGPRFGYGYT
TRBJ1-2,TRBV2,ASSLANYGYT
TRBJ1-5,TRBV2,ASSVVDSRRGAQH
TRBJ2-1,TRBV7-8,ASSVAGRNEQF
TRBJ1-1,TRBV12-5,ASREGQNTEAF
TRBJ1-3,TRBV10-1,ASTPGQGAHGNTIY
TRBJ2-1,TRBV3-1/TRBV3-2,ASSPSPSSYNEQF
TRBJ1-5,TRBV21-1,ASSKDGQGVRLNSNQPQH
TRBJ1-2,TRBV27,ASSFPGTAIGGYT
TRBJ2-5,TRBV9,ASSVTGQGQETQY
TRBJ1-3,TRBV19,ASSIRPYLGGASSGNTIY
TRBJ1-1,TRBV15,ATSWEMVGTEAF
TRBJ1-5,TRBV24-1,ATSDRTDYSNQPQH
TRBJ1-1,TRBV29-1,SVERTGAAGAF
TRBJ1-6,TRBV19,ASCGHIDNSPLH
TRBJ2-1,TRBV11-3,ASSIRRRGGEQF
TRBJ2-5,TRBV3-1/TRBV3-2,ASSQDAGRRETQY
TRBJ2-2,TRBV4-1,ASSQDGLAGVTGELF
TRBJ1-1,TRBV7-9,ASSRTTGRNTEAF
TRBJ2-3,TRBV3-1/TRBV3-2,ASSHAAGGLTDTQY
TRBJ2-3,TRBV29-1,SVDPGLAGGFGTDTQY
TRBJ2-5,TRBV5-1,ASSLRQVRGAETQY
TRBJ1-1,TRBV18,ASSDRENTEAF
TRBJ1-1,TRBV7-9,ASSLQQGNTEAF
TRBJ1-5,TRBV12-3/TRBV12-4,ASSFPGNQPQH
TRBJ1-5,TRBV11-2,ASSPGGRGPQH
TRBJ1-4,TRBV7-9,ASSLGWAGGPRYEKLF
TRBJ1-2,TRBV21-1,ASSRDRRLYGYT
TRBJ1-3,TRBV25-1,ASSEFAGLSGNTIY
TRBJ2-1,TRBV15,ATSRGSYNEQF
TRBJ2-5,TRBV7-2,ASSLGGAGGETQY
TRBJ2-3,TRBV19,ASKGSTDTQY
TRBJ2-1,TRBV11-3,ASSLRSGVYNEQF
TRBJ2-1,TRBV24-1,ATSDSLTGGISLVNEQF
TRBJ1-5,TRBV10-3,AISESTVPGQINQPQH
TRBJ2-5,TRBV6-6,ASSYKGASETQY
TRBJ2-5,TRBV11-3,ASSLGGSRETQY